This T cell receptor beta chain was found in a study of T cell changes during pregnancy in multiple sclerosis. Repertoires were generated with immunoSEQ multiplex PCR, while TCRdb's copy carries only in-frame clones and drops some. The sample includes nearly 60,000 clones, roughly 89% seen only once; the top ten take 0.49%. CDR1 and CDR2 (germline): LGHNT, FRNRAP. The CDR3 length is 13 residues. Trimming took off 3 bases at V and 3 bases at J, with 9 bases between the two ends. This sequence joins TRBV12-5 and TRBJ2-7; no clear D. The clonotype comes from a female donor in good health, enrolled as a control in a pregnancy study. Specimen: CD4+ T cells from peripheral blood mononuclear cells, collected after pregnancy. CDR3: CASGLATLYEQYF. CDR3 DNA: TGTGCTAGTGGTTTAGCCACCCTCTACGAGCAGTACTTC. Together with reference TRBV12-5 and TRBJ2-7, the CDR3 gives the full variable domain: DARVTQTPRHKVTEMGQEVTMRCQPILGHNTVFWYRQTMMQGLELLAYFRNRAPLDDSGMPKDRFSAEMPDATLATLKIQPSEPRDSAVYFCASGLATLYEQYFGPGTRLTVT.